The clone carrying this TCR beta chain was seen ten or more times. What it recognizes is unknown. Noted time point: newly diagnosed GD, antithyroid drugs for less than 3 months. The TCR library was prepared using RNA isolated from PBMCs. The sample belongs to a study of regulatory T cells in long-lasting Graves disease. Study observations and caveats: Clonotypes that were public and shared totalled approximately 2,800 in persistent patients versus 800 to 1,000 in new patients.

Germline lookup yields CDR1 DFQATT and CDR2 SNEGSKA (reference sequence). With 2 bases clipped from V and 3 bases from J, the junction kept 5 bases outside the gene matches. The CDR3 is 14 residues long. Through Arm-PCR of CDR3 regions and iRepertoire HTBI primers, TCR beta libraries were built. TCRdb re-derived calls from the multiplex PCR reads in MiXCR, one entry per CDR3 protein. The sample carries 380,000 or so distinct CDR3 sequences, about a sixth recorded once. The same sample was also studied in work on T cells in Graves' hyperthyroidism and ophthalmopathy. From that study: Most clonotypes expanded in thyroid above 0.001 were likewise present in blood.

Sequencing used peripheral blood mononuclear cells (PBMCs), obtained at new diagnosis, from a patient treated with antithyroid drugs. The receptor comes from a woman in her late teens or twenties with Graves disease. This rearrangement joins TRBV20-1 to TRBJ1-2, with TRBD1 matching over 8 bases. In DNA, the CDR3 is TGCAGTGCTAGACGGACAGGGTCGGACTATGGCTACACCTTC. Its translation is CSARRTGSDYGYTF.